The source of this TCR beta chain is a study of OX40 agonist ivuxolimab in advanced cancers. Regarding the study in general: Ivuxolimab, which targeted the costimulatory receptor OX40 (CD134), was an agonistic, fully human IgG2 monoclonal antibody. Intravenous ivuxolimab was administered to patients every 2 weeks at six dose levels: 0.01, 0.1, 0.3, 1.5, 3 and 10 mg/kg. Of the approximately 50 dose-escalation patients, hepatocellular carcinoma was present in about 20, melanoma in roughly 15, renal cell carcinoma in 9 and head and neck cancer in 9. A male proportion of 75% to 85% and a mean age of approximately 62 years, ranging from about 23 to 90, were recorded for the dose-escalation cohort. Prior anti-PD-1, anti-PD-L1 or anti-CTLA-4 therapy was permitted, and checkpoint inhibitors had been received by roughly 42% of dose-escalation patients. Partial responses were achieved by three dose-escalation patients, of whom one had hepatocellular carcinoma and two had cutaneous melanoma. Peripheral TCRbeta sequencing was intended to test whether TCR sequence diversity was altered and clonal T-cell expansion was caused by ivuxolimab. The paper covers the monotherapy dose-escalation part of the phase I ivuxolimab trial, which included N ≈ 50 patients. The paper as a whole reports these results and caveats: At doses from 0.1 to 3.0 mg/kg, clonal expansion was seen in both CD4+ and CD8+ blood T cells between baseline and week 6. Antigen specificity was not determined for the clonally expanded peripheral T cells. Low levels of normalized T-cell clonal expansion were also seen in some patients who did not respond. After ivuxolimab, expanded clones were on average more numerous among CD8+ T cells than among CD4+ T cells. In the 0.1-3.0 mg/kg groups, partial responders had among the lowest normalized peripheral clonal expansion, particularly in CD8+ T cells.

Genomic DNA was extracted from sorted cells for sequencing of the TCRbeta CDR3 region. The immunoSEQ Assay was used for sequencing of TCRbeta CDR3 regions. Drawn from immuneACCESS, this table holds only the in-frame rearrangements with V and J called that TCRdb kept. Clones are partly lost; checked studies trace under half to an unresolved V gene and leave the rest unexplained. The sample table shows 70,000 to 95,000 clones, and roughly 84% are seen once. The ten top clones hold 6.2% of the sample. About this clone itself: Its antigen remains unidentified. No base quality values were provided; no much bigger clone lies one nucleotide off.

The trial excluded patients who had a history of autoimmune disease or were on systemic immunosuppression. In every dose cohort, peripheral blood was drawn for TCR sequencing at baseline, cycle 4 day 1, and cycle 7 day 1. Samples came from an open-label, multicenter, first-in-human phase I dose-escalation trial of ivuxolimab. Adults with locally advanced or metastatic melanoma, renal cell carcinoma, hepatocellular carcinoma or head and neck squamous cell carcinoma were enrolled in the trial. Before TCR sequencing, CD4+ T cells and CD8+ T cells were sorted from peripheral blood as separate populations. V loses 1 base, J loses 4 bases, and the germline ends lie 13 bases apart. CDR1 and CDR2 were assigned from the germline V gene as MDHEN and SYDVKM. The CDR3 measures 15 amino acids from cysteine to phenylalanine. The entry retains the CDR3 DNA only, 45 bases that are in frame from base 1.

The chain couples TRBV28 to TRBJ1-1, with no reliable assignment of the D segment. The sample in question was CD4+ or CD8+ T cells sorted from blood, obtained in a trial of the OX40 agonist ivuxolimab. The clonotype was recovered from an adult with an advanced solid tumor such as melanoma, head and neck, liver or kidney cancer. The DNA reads TGTGCCAGCAGTTTATTAGGGCTGAAAAGCACTGAAGCTTTCTTT. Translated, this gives CASSLLGLKSTEAFF.